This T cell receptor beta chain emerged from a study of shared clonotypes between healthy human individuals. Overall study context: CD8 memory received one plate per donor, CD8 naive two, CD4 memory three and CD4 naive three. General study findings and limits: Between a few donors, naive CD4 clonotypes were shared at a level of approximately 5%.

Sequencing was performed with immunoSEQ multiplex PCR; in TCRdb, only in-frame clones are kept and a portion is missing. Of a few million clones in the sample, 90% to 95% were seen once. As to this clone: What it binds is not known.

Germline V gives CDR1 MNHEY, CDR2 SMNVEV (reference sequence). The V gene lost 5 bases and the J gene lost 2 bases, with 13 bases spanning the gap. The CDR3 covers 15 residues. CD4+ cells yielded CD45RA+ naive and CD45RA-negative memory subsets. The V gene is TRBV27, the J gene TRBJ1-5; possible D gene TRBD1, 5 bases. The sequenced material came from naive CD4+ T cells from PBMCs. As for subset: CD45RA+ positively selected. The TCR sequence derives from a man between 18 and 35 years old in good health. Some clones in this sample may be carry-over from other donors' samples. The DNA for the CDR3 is TGTGCCAGCAGTGGGCGGGGCCCGGGCAATCAGCCCCAGCATTTT. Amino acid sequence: CASSGRGPGNQPQHF.